This TCR beta chain was profiled in a study of CD8+CD57+ T cells in acquired aplastic anemia. Study-level background: Sorted CD4+ and CD8+ cells gave an average of roughly 3 ug of DNA. General study results and limits: Simpson's diversity of CD8+ cells was not significantly different in patients compared with controls. A set of twenty-nine CD8+ CDR3 sequences was shared between patients and controls, and these sequences appeared highly expressed in patients.

There are 16 residues in the CDR3. V lost 6 bases, J lost 2 bases, and 9 bases stayed unmatched. The authors sequenced patients whose flow cytometry had shown CD8+CD57+ cell expansion. TCR beta VDJ and CDR3 profiles were obtained from a genomic DNA template. TCRdb re-derived calls from the reads in MiXCR, one entry per CDR3 protein. Counted here are roughly 190,000 distinct CDR3 sequences, around 47% occurring once; the ten biggest clones make up over 7.5%. A word on this clonotype: What it recognizes is unknown.

The rearrangement links TRBV12-3 or TRBV12-4 to TRBJ1-3, with TRBD1 identical over 8 bases. Sequencing was carried out using sorted CD4+, CD8+, or CD8+CD57+ T cells (not recorded which) from PBMCs. The TCR sequence derives from a human donor with aplastic anemia. CDR3 residues: CASSLSQGAAGNTIYF. DNA for the CDR3: TGTGCCAGCAGCTTGAGCCAGGGGGCGGCTGGAAACACCATATATTTT.